The 10 T cell receptor beta chains given below trace back to one sample, sequenced in a study of blood T cell repertoires in COVID-19. Produced via immunoSEQ multiplex PCR; TCRdb's table is partial and in-frame only. Among more than 95,000 clones listed, roughly nine tenths were seen once. The specimen sequenced was peripheral blood. The receptors stem from a woman of 80 years or more in a cohort sampled during active COVID-19.

This rearrangement joins TRBV5-5 to TRBJ2-3; 10 bases map to TRBD2. Germline V gene lookup returns CDR1 SGHKS and CDR2 YYEKEE (reference sequence). The length of the CDR3 is 17 residues. V lost 4 bases and J lost 0; bases outside the gene matches: 8. The CDR3 region is CASSPPKLAGSTDTQYF. CDR3 nucleotide sequence: TGTGCCAGCAGCCCTCCTAAACTAGCGGGGAGCACAGATACGCAGTATTTT.

V and J are TRBV5-1 and TRBJ2-1; 7 nucleotides agree with TRBD2. Per the germline V gene, CDR1 is SGHRS and CDR2 is YFSETQ. The CDR3 is 15 residues long. The trim removed 4 bases at V and 2 bases at J, leaving 6 bases unmatched. This chain's CDR3 is CASSRTGTTYNEQFF. The CDR3 bases are TGCGCCAGCAGCCGGACCGGGACTACCTACAATGAGCAGTTCTTC. The full variable domain, in which reference TRBV5-1 and TRBJ2-1 provide the parts outside the CDR3, is KAGVTQTPRYLIKTRGQQVTLSCSPISGHRSVSWYQQTPGQGLQFLFEYFSETQRNKGNFPGRFSGRQFSNSRSEMNVSTLELGDSALYLCASSRTGTTYNEQFFGPGTRLTVL.

The rearrangement links TRBV5-1 to TRBJ2-5; D remains ambiguous. Trimming took 3 bases from V and 5 from J, leaving 14 bases between them. CDR1 is SGHRS, CDR2 YFSETQ, per germline. This CDR3 is built from 14 residues. The CDR3 loop is CASSSPRIGETQYF. The CDR3 DNA reads as TGCGCCAGCAGCTCGCCGCGGATCGGGGAGACCCAGTACTTC.

The chain joins TRBV2 to TRBJ2-3; 9 positions match TRBD1. There are 13 residues in the CDR3. V trimming: 8 bases; J trimming: 6 bases; junction bases outside the gene matches: 6. Germline V gene lookup returns CDR1 SNHLY and CDR2 FYNNEI. Here the CDR3 DNA reads TGTGCCAGCGGACAGGGGCAAAGGGATACGCAGTATTTT. It encodes CASGQGQRDTQYF.

The genes are TRBV7-3 and TRBJ2-7, with D perhaps matching TRBD2 (5 bases). Germline V gene sequence: CDR1 SGHTA, CDR2 FQGTGA. CDR3 size: 13 residues. V gave up 8 bases and J gave up 3 bases, with 14 bases separating them. CDR3 loop: CASAPGSHYEQYF. CDR3 sequence (DNA): TGTGCCAGCGCCCCGGGGTCTCACTACGAGCAGTACTTC. The full variable domain, completed using reference TRBV7-3 and TRBJ2-7, is GAGVSQTPSNKVTEKGKYVELRCDPISGHTALYWYRQSLGQGPEFLIYFQGTGAADDSGLPNDRFFAVRPEGSVSTLKIQRTERGDSAVYLCASAPGSHYEQYFGPGTRLTVT.

The rearrangement uses TRBV19 and TRBJ2-1; D unclear. The CDR3 runs to 12 residues. Per germline, CDR1 LNHDA and CDR2 SQIVND (reference sequence). With 5 bases removed from V and 8 bases from J, the gap between germline ends came to 10 bases. DNA for the CDR3: TGTGCCAGTAGTCGTCCACCGGATGAGCAGTTCTTC. It codes for CASSRPPDEQFF.

The genes are TRBV28 and TRBJ2-1; possible D gene TRBD1, 6 bases. The CDR3 is made up of 15 amino acids. CDR1 and CDR2 from the germline V gene are MDHEN and SYDVKM. V lost 2 bases and J lost 2, with 10 bases in between. As DNA, the CDR3 is TGTGCCAGCAGTTTAGGGACAAGACCCTACAATGAGCAGTTCTTC. The encoded protein is CASSLGTRPYNEQFF. Based on the CDR3 plus reference TRBV28 and TRBJ2-1, the full variable domain is DVKVTQSSRYLVKRTGEKVFLECVQDMDHENMFWYRQDPGLGLRLIYFSYDVKMKEKGDIPEGYSVSREKKERFSLILESASTNQTSMYLCASSLGTRPYNEQFFGPGTRLTVL.

The chain recombines TRBV28 with TRBJ1-3; D remains unclear. V was trimmed by 8 bases and J by 7 bases, leaving 6 bases between them. The germline gives CDR1 MDHEN, CDR2 SYDVKM. There are 10 residues in the CDR3. Here the CDR3 reads CASYGNTIYF. The CDR3 DNA is TGTGCCAGCTACGGGAACACCATATATTTT.

The J gene is TRBJ2-1, the V gene TRBV6-1, with D perhaps matching TRBD2 (6 bases). Germline V gives CDR1 MNHNS, CDR2 SASEGT. The V and J ends lost 1 base and 6 bases respectively, with 13 bases between them. CDR3 length: 15 residues. The CDR3 spells CASSEVSGTFNEQFF. The CDR3 DNA follows: TGTGCCAGCAGTGAAGTTAGCGGAACGTTCAATGAGCAGTTCTTC.

This chain joins TRBV12-3 or TRBV12-4 and TRBJ1-5; D is possibly TRBD1 (5 bases). Trimming took 0 bases from V and 7 from J, leaving 7 bases between them. The CDR3 has 13 amino acids. The CDR3 is CASSLAKGQPQHF. Here the CDR3 DNA reads TGTGCCAGCAGTTTAGCAAAGGGGCAGCCCCAGCATTTT.